Listed here are 12 T cell receptor beta chains from one sample, sequenced in a study of cytomegalovirus exposure and HLA in healthy donors. Use of 60 Vbeta and 13 Jbeta primers characterized the PCR. Generated by immunoSEQ multiplex PCR, the TCRdb table keeps only in-frame clones and is missing some. The repertoire holds 150,000 to 200,000 clones, with around 80% as singletons. Input material: PBMCs. These receptors were obtained from a woman between 18 and 29 years old in good health and CMV-seronegative.

This clone occurred once. The V call is TRBV21-1, the J call TRBJ1-1; the D call in the table, TRBD1, was not verified against the DNA. TRBV21-1 is described as a pseudogene. The CDR3 is 14 amino acids. The CDR3 DNA reads as TGTGCCGAGCAAAGGGGCCAGTTTACCGGTGAAGCTTTCTTT. It is translated as CAEQRGQFTGEAFF.

As DNA, the CDR3 is TGTGCCAGCAGTTACCGGCAGGGCTGGTTGTACGAGCAGTACTTC. Encoded protein: CASSYRQGWLYEQYF. V and J are TRBV6-5 and TRBJ2-7; TRBD1 is a possible D gene (5 bases). This CDR3 spans 15 amino acids. Germline CDR1 is MNHEY and CDR2 is SVGAGI. V was shortened by 2 bases and J by 4 bases, with 15 bases between the two germline ends.

Comments on this clone: Other DNA sequences from this sample encode an identical CDR3 as well. The chain recombines TRBV7-9 with TRBJ2-5; the match to TRBD1 covers 10 bases. The length of the CDR3 is 14 residues. Trimming took 4 bases from V and 5 from J; bases not matched to a gene: 4. The germline CDR1 and CDR2 sequences are SEHNR and FQNEAQ (reference sequence). The CDR3 spells CASSSRTGGETQYF. The CDR3 coding sequence is TGTGCCAGCAGCTCCAGGACAGGGGGGGAGACCCAGTACTTC.

This clone came up once. The chain links TRBV2 to TRBJ2-7; 12 bases map to TRBD2. There are 17 residues in the CDR3. Germline trimming cut 6 bases from V and 2 bases from J; bases unmatched to any gene: 11. Germline V gene lookup returns CDR1 SNHLY and CDR2 FYNNEI. DNA for the CDR3: TGTGCCAGCAGGGGGACTAGCGGGCCTTCTCATCCCTACGAGCAGTACTTC. Translated, it gives CASRGTSGPSHPYEQYF.

This clone has only one observation. The chain uses TRBV11-3 and TRBJ1-1; possibly TRBD1 for D (6 bases). CDR1 SGHNT and CDR2 YENEEA come from the germline V gene. The CDR3 has 14 residues. The ends were cut back, 3 bases at V and 3 bases at J, with 11 bases in the middle. The CDR3 is CASSLAWTDTEAFF. For the CDR3, the DNA is TGTGCCAGCAGCTTGGCCTGGACAGACACTGAAGCTTTCTTT.

This clone was observed a few times. CDR3 DNA sequence: TGCGCCAGCAGCCAAGAGAGGGTCGCTGAAGCTTTCTTT. Its protein product is CASSQERVAEAFF. J is TRBJ1-1 and V is TRBV4-3; no reliable D call. The CDR3 length is 13 residues. Trimming pared 0 bases from V and 6 bases from J, leaving 8 bases between. Germline CDR1 reads LGHNA; CDR2 reads YSLEER.

This clone has at least ten counts. This chain joins TRBV29-1 and TRBJ1-5; D is undetermined. Deletions cut 7 bases from V and 4 bases from J, with 11 bases between. Per the germline V gene, CDR1 is SQVTM and CDR2 is ANQGSEA. The CDR3 is made up of 12 amino acids. CDR3 amino acids: CSGRNGNQPQHF. CDR3 in DNA: TGCAGCGGCAGGAATGGGAATCAGCCCCAGCATTTT.

This clone was detected a few times. The genes are TRBV2 and TRBJ2-5; D may be TRBD1 (6 bases). CDR3 length: 11 amino acids. With 6 bases removed from V and 9 bases from J, the gap between germline ends came to 11 bases. Germline assignment: CDR1 SNHLY and CDR2 FYNNEI. As DNA, the CDR3 is TGTGCCAGCAGGATTGACAGGCCCCAGTACTTC. Translating it yields CASRIDRPQYF.

The rearrangement links TRBV27 to TRBJ1-2; D is uncertain. CDR3 length: 14 amino acids. Germline assignment: CDR1 MNHEY and CDR2 SMNVEV (reference sequence). Trimming took off 5 bases at V and 0 bases at J, with 10 bases between the two ends. The CDR3 is CASSPYSANYGYTF. For the CDR3, the DNA is TGTGCCAGCAGTCCCTACTCCGCTAACTATGGCTACACCTTC.

The table lists this clone with a count of one. The rearrangement links TRBV25-1 to TRBJ2-2; TRBD1 is a possible D gene (6 bases). The V and J ends lost 5 bases and 1 base respectively, with 8 bases between them. This CDR3 is built from 14 residues. Germline CDR1 MGHDK, CDR2 SYGVNS. The CDR3 coding sequence is TGTGCCAGCAGTCTGACAGGGAACACCGGGGAGCTGTTTTTT. Amino acid sequence: CASSLTGNTGELFF.

This sequence joins TRBV27 and TRBJ2-1; TRBD2 is a possible D gene (6 bases). With 3 bases removed from V and 5 bases from J, the gap between germline ends came to 17 bases. Germline lookup yields CDR1 MNHEY and CDR2 SMNVEV (reference sequence). The CDR3 has 16 residues. The CDR3 reads CASSFSSGLINNEQFF. CDR3 in DNA: TGTGCCAGCAGTTTTTCTTCGGGACTCATCAACAATGAGCAGTTCTTC.

The V gene is TRBV6-5, the J gene TRBJ2-7; 9 bases are shared with TRBD2. Per germline, CDR1 MNHEY and CDR2 SVGAGI. J lost 4 bases, V lost 6 bases, and 10 bases had no gene match. This CDR3 has 15 amino acids. Here the CDR3 DNA reads TGTGCCAGCAGCTCCGATAGCGGGAGCCTTTACGAGCAGTACTTC. It is translated as CASSSDSGSLYEQYF.